Following are 24 T cell receptor beta chains from one sample sequenced in a study of blood T cell repertoires in COVID-19. Using immunoSEQ multiplex PCR, the repertoire was profiled, and TCRdb retains in-frame clones only, with some absent. The sample holds fewer than 350,000 clones; 85% to 90% are singletons and the top ten take around 1.7%. Sequencing input: PBMCs or T cells enriched from blood (not recorded which). Every receptor here comes from a woman aged 18-35 years with acute COVID-19.

The chain combines TRBV7-2 with TRBJ2-3; TRBD2 matches at 11 bases. Germline CDR1 SGHTA, CDR2 FQGNSA. The CDR3 runs to 16 residues. V lost 5 bases to trimming and J lost 2 bases; unmatched junction nucleotides: 6. CDR3: CASSTSGSWVTDTQYF. CDR3 DNA sequence: TGTGCCAGCAGCACTAGCGGGAGTTGGGTCACAGATACGCAGTATTTT. The full variable domain, with the rest looked up from reference TRBV7-2 and TRBJ2-3, is GAGVSQSPSNKVTEKGKDVELRCDPISGHTALYWYRQSLGQGLEFLIYFQGNSAPDKSGLPSDRFSAERTGGSVSTLTIQRTQQEDSAVYLCASSTSGSWVTDTQYFGPGTRLTVL.

DNA of the CDR3: TGTGCCAGCAGCCAAAAACTCCAGGGGGCGTCCCGCCAAGAGACCCAGTACTTC. This gives the protein CASSQKLQGASRQETQYF. The J gene is TRBJ2-5, the V gene TRBV4-2; 8 bases are shared with TRBD1. V lost 2 bases and J lost 1; bases outside the gene matches: 12. Looked up from germline, CDR1 is LGHNA and CDR2 is YNFKEQ. The CDR3 is 18 residues long.

V and J are TRBV12-3 or TRBV12-4 and TRBJ2-7; 9 nucleotides match TRBD2. Trimming at V came to 2 bases and at J to 4 bases, leaving 0 bases not matched to a gene. This CDR3 is built from 13 residues. The CDR3 bases are TGTGCCAGCAGTTTAACTAGCGGGTACGAGCAGTACTTC. As protein: CASSLTSGYEQYF.

This rearrangement joins TRBV2 to TRBJ1-5; TRBD1 matches 7 bases. This CDR3 has 14 residues. Losses at the gene ends were 8 bases for V and 2 bases for J; bases not matched to a gene: 6. CDR1 is SNHLY and CDR2 is FYNNEI in the germline V gene. The CDR3 protein is CASLDRVGNQPQHF. CDR3 coding DNA: TGTGCCAGCCTAGACAGGGTCGGCAATCAGCCCCAGCATTTT.

The V and J genes are TRBV4-1 and TRBJ2-7, with D possibly being TRBD1 (6 bases). Per the germline V gene, CDR1 is MGHRA and CDR2 is YSYEKL. V shed 3 bases and J shed 0 bases, with 12 bases lying between them. The CDR3 is 15 residues long. The CDR3 loop is CASSHGQPPSYEQYF. The CDR3 coding sequence is TGCGCCAGCAGCCACGGACAGCCACCCTCCTACGAGCAGTACTTC.

This chain joins TRBV27 and TRBJ2-1, with D perhaps matching TRBD2 (6 bases). The CDR3 runs to 15 residues. The V gene lost 1 base and the J gene lost 7 bases, with 14 bases spanning the gap. CDR1 is MNHEY and CDR2 is SMNVEV in the germline V gene (reference sequence). The CDR3 reads CASSLYPGDSNEQFF. The CDR3 DNA sequence: TGTGCCAGCAGTTTATACCCGGGAGACAGTAATGAGCAGTTCTTC.

The V call is TRBV5-6, the J call TRBJ2-2; D not certain. This CDR3 is 13 amino acids long. Germline V gene lookup returns CDR1 SGHDT and CDR2 YYEEEE. V shed 4 bases and J shed 2 bases, with 6 bases lying between them. The CDR3 nucleotides are TGTGCCAGCAGCCGACTCAACACCGGGGAGCTGTTTTTT. It translates to CASSRLNTGELFF.

This chain links TRBV11-2 with TRBJ2-6; the match to TRBD1 covers 7 bases. This CDR3 region has 19 residues. The V gene end was trimmed by 5 bases and the J gene end by 1 base; junction bases not matched to a gene: 14. CDR1 is SGHAT and CDR2 is FQNNGV in the germline V gene. CDR3: CASSHLAPVQGSGANVLTF. The CDR3 nucleotides read TGTGCCAGCAGCCATTTGGCTCCGGTACAGGGGTCTGGGGCCAACGTCCTGACTTTC.

This CDR3 reads CASSEWGRGRQETQYF. The CDR3, as DNA: TGTGCCAGCAGTGAATGGGGCAGGGGTCGCCAAGAGACCCAGTACTTC. V gene TRBV2 combines with J gene TRBJ2-5; tentative D call: TRBD1 (6 bases). Germline V gene data show CDR1 as SNHLY and CDR2 as FYNNEI. Trimming pared 2 bases from V and 1 base from J, leaving 14 bases between. The length of the CDR3 is 16 residues.

This chain connects TRBV13 to TRBJ2-5, with D perhaps TRBD2 (7 bases). The CDR3 loop spans 16 amino acids. The germline V gene has CDR1 PRHDT and CDR2 FYEKMQ (reference sequence). Trimming took 5 bases from V and 5 from J, leaving 21 bases between them. The CDR3 protein is CASSEYREGYGETQYF. In DNA form, the CDR3 reads TGTGCCAGCAGCGAATACAGGGAGGGATATGGGGAGACCCAGTACTTC.

The V gene is TRBV7-6, the J gene TRBJ2-1; TRBD2 aligns across 9 bases. Germline V gives CDR1 SGHVS, CDR2 FNYEAQ. The junction had 7 bases not matched to a gene; V was cut back by 5 bases and J by 5 bases. The CDR3 covers 15 residues. The CDR3 loop is CASSQISGRDNEQFF. The CDR3 nucleotides are TGTGCCAGCAGCCAAATTAGCGGGAGAGACAATGAGCAGTTCTTC.

The CDR3 region has the DNA TGTGCCAGTGGGGGACAGGGGGCTCTCATGAACACTGAAGCTTTCTTT. Translated, it gives CASGGQGALMNTEAFF. The chain recombines TRBV19 with TRBJ1-1; 12 bases are shared with TRBD1. The CDR3 has 16 residues. Germline values: CDR1 LNHDA, CDR2 SQIVND (reference sequence). J was trimmed by 0 bases and V by 8 bases; bases with no gene match: 7. The variable domain in full, completed from reference TRBV19 and TRBJ1-1, reads DGGITQSPKYLFRKEGQNVTLSCEQNLNHDAMYWYRQDPGQGLRLIYYSQIVNDFQKGDIAEGYSVSREKKESFPLTVTSAQKNPTAFYLCASGGQGALMNTEAFFGQGTRLTVV.

This clone was found a few times. This chain joins TRBV5-1 and TRBJ2-7; 7 nucleotides line up with TRBD1. There are 16 residues in the CDR3. Germline values: CDR1 SGHRS, CDR2 YFSETQ. With V trimmed by 3 bases and J by 1 base, 10 bases remained unmatched. As DNA, the CDR3 is TGCGCCAGCAGCTCCAACCTTCCGGGACAGTCCTACGAGCAGTACTTC. This sequence encodes CASSSNLPGQSYEQYF.

The chain carries TRBV9 and TRBJ2-7, with 8 bases that match TRBD1. Trimming at V came to 2 bases and at J to 2 bases, leaving 6 bases not matched to a gene. The CDR3 runs to 15 residues. Germline V gene data show CDR1 as SGDLS and CDR2 as YYNGEE. The DNA of the CDR3 is TGTGCCAGCAGCGTTGGACAGGGAGGCACCTACGAGCAGTACTTC. It specifies CASSVGQGGTYEQYF.

The chain joins TRBV3-1 (or the pseudogene TRBV3-2) to TRBJ1-1, with 7 bases that match TRBD1. Losses at the gene ends were 0 bases for V and 0 bases for J; bases not matched to a gene: 4. CDR1 and CDR2 (germline): LGHDT, YNNKEL (reference sequence). The CDR3 totals 16 residues. In DNA, the CDR3 is TGTGCCAGCAGCCAAGATCTTGGACAGGTGAACACTGAAGCTTTCTTT. Translated, it gives CASSQDLGQVNTEAFF.

The V gene is TRBV5-1, the J gene TRBJ2-1; maybe TRBD1 (5 bases). The length of the CDR3 is 13 residues. Trimming left V 4 bases short and J 10 bases short, with 15 bases between. Per the germline V gene, CDR1 is SGHRS and CDR2 is YFSETQ. This CDR3 reads CASSELRVQEQFF. CDR3 DNA: TGCGCCAGCAGCGAGCTCAGGGTGCAGGAGCAGTTCTTC.

The chain combines TRBV30 with TRBJ2-1; D is undetermined. Germline loops: CDR1 GTSNPN, CDR2 SVGIG (reference sequence). V was pared by 1 base and J by 6 bases, with 19 bases between. This CDR3 region has 16 residues. DNA for the CDR3: TGTGCCTGGAGTGGTGGAGCCGGGTTTTTTGGCAATGAGCAGTTCTTC. It specifies CAWSGGAGFFGNEQFF.

The V and J genes are TRBV7-8 and TRBJ1-5; tentatively, D is TRBD1 (5 bases). This CDR3 has 15 amino acids. Germline V lookup: CDR1 SGHVS, CDR2 FQNEAQ. The V end lost 5 bases, the J end lost 2 bases, and 13 bases lay between the germline ends. The CDR3 DNA reads as TGTGCCAGCAGCCAAAGCGGGGGTGGCAATCAGCCCCAGCATTTT. Translated: CASSQSGGGNQPQHF. Looking up the rest from reference TRBV7-8 and TRBJ1-5 gives the full variable domain: GAGVSQSPRYKVAKRGQDVALRCDPISGHVSLFWYQQALGQGPEFLTYFQNEAQLDKSGLPSDRFFAERPEGSVSTLKIQRTQQEDSAVYLCASSQSGGGNQPQHFGDGTRLSIL.

The V and J genes are TRBV7-3 and TRBJ2-3; D may be TRBD2 (6 bases). This CDR3 region has 20 residues. The germline V gene has CDR1 SGHTA and CDR2 FQGTGA. V was pared by 1 base and J by 0 bases, with 23 bases between. CDR3 sequence (DNA): TGTGCCAGCAGCTTAAGGGGTGACGTGGGGGGTTCGACTAGCACAGATACGCAGTATTTT. Its translation is CASSLRGDVGGSTSTDTQYF.

The J gene is TRBJ1-5, the V gene TRBV4-1; tentative D call: TRBD1 (6 bases). Germline V gives CDR1 MGHRA, CDR2 YSYEKL. This CDR3 is built from 18 residues. The V and J ends lost 4 bases and 4 bases respectively, with 23 bases between them. The chain's CDR3 is CASSPGARGEGGNQPQHF. CDR3 nucleotides: TGCGCCAGCAGCCCGGGCGCGAGGGGCGAGGGGGGGAATCAGCCCCAGCATTTT.

The chain is built from TRBV2 and TRBJ2-2; possibly TRBD2 for D (5 bases). The germline V and J ends were trimmed by 4 bases and 9 bases, with 9 bases remaining between them. The CDR3 runs to 12 residues. Germline V gene data show CDR1 as SNHLY and CDR2 as FYNNEI. The CDR3 region is CASSGGHRELFF. The CDR3 DNA sequence: TGTGCCAGCAGTGGAGGGCACAGGGAGCTGTTTTTT. The full variable domain, completed using reference TRBV2 and TRBJ2-2, is EPEVTQTPSHQVTQMGQEVILRCVPISNHLYFYWYRQILGQKVEFLVSFYNNEISEKSEIFDDQFSVERPDGSNFTLKIRSTKLEDSAMYFCASSGGHRELFFGEGSRLTVL.

This clone was recorded only once. This chain links TRBV10-2 with TRBJ1-6; the match to TRBD1 covers 7 bases. Germline V lookup: CDR1 WSHSY, CDR2 SAAADI. V dropped 3 bases and J dropped 9; count of bases not matched to a gene: 14. The CDR3 is made up of 17 amino acids. For the CDR3, the DNA is TGCGCCAGCAGTGATTCCGTTCCAGGGACAGTAGGTTCACCCCTCCACTTT. Translating it yields CASSDSVPGTVGSPLHF.

The V call is TRBV18, the J call TRBJ1-5; TRBD1 might be the D (6 bases). The ends were cut back, 3 bases at V and 0 bases at J, with 9 bases in the middle. In germline, CDR1 is KGHSH, CDR2 LQKENI. CDR3 length equals 15 residues. Here the CDR3 DNA reads TGTGCCAGCTCACCGGGGGACACTAGCAATCAGCCCCAGCATTTT. This gives the protein CASSPGDTSNQPQHF.

For the CDR3, the DNA is TGCGCCAGCAGCCGCGGGACGGTAGGTGAAAAACTGTTTTTT. Translated, it gives CASSRGTVGEKLFF. This chain joins TRBV4-1 and TRBJ1-4, with TRBD1 as a possible D gene (5 bases). Germline V gene lookup returns CDR1 MGHRA and CDR2 YSYEKL. V gave up 4 bases and J gave up 7 bases, with 13 bases separating them. The CDR3 runs 14 residues.